The rows below give T cell receptor beta chains drawn from one sample of a study of blood T cells in healthy people across ages. A single record per CDR3 protein comes from TCRdb applying MiXCR to the 5' RACE reads. Among 890,000 or so distinct CDR3 sequences listed, about 59% were seen once. Specimen: blood. Source of these receptors: a man under 40 in good health. CDR3s include the opening cysteine and the closing phenylalanine or tryptophan. The D gene is left open where the match is weak. The size of a clone is reported for some rows only, either as once, few or many, or as a class for expanded clones.

j_gene: TRBJ2-5
v_gene: TRBV27
abundance: -
d_gene: -
CDR3nt: TGTGCCAGTCGGTCGCACGGTCGGGAGACCCAGTACTTC
CDR3aa: CASRSHGRETQYF

j_gene: TRBJ1-4
v_gene: TRBV3-1
abundance: few
d_gene: -
CDR3nt: TGTGCCAGCAGCCAAGTGGCTCAGGGCTGGGAAAAACTGTTTTTT
CDR3aa: CASSQVAQGWEKLFF

j_gene: TRBJ2-1
v_gene: TRBV6-5
abundance: -
d_gene: -
CDR3nt: TGTGCCAGCAGTGGCGGGGTCATGTCCTACAATGAGCAGTTCTTC
CDR3aa: CASSGGVMSYNEQFF

j_gene: TRBJ2-3
v_gene: TRBV9
abundance: -
d_gene: TRBD2
CDR3nt: TGTGCCAGCAGCAACGGGGGGGCGAGTAGAGATACGCAGTATTTT
CDR3aa: CASSNGGASRDTQYF

j_gene: TRBJ1-5
v_gene: TRBV6-5
abundance: -
d_gene: -
CDR3nt: TGTGCCAGCAGTTACAGGGCCAATCAGCCCCAGCATTTT
CDR3aa: CASSYRANQPQHF

j_gene: TRBJ1-4
v_gene: TRBV10-3
abundance: few
d_gene: -
CDR3nt: TGTGCCATCAGTGAGTCAATGGGCAATGAAAAACTGTTTTTT
CDR3aa: CAISESMGNEKLFF

j_gene: TRBJ1-1
v_gene: TRBV25-1
abundance: -
d_gene: -
CDR3nt: TGTGCCAGCAGTGAGGGACCGGGACACCTATTCACTGAAGCTTTCTTT
CDR3aa: CASSEGPGHLFTEAFF

j_gene: TRBJ1-1
v_gene: TRBV29-1
abundance: few
d_gene: -
CDR3nt: TGCAGCGTTGGACAGACGGGCACTGAAGCTTTCTTT
CDR3aa: CSVGQTGTEAFF

j_gene: TRBJ2-3
v_gene: TRBV20-1
abundance: -
d_gene: TRBD2
CDR3nt: TGCAGTGCCACGGCTAGCGGGAGAAGGAGCACAGATACGCAGTATTTT
CDR3aa: CSATASGRRSTDTQYF

j_gene: TRBJ2-5
v_gene: TRBV12-3/TRBV12-4
abundance: -
d_gene: -
CDR3nt: TGTGCCAGCAGTTTAAGACAGGTGAAAACGGAGACCCAGTACTTC
CDR3aa: CASSLRQVKTETQYF

j_gene: TRBJ2-1
v_gene: TRBV12-3/TRBV12-4
abundance: few
d_gene: -
CDR3nt: TGTGCCAGCAGTTTCGAGAGTCCCTCCTACAATGAGCAGTTCTTC
CDR3aa: CASSFESPSYNEQFF

j_gene: TRBJ2-7
v_gene: TRBV7-2
abundance: few
d_gene: -
CDR3nt: TGTGCCAGCAGCTTCGGACTATCCACCTACGAGCAGTACTTC
CDR3aa: CASSFGLSTYEQYF

j_gene: TRBJ2-7
v_gene: TRBV11-2
abundance: -
d_gene: -
CDR3nt: TGTGCCAGCAGCCTCGGGCAGGTGGGGCCCTACGAGCAGTACTTC
CDR3aa: CASSLGQVGPYEQYF

j_gene: TRBJ1-3
v_gene: TRBV29-1
abundance: -
d_gene: -
CDR3nt: TGCAGCGTTGATATTCCGGACCGAGGAAACACCATATATTTT
CDR3aa: CSVDIPDRGNTIYF

j_gene: TRBJ2-6
v_gene: TRBV11-2
abundance: -
d_gene: -
CDR3nt: TGTGCCAGCAGCTTAGAGTCCGGGGCTGGGGCCAACGTCCTGACTTTC
CDR3aa: CASSLESGAGANVLTF

j_gene: TRBJ2-7
v_gene: TRBV5-1
abundance: -
d_gene: -
CDR3nt: TGCGCCAGCGCGACGGAGTACTCCTACGAGCAGTACTTC
CDR3aa: CASATEYSYEQYF

j_gene: TRBJ2-7
v_gene: TRBV21-1
abundance: -
d_gene: -
CDR3nt: TGTGCCAGCAGCAAGATTCCCCGGAGGGCCGAGGTTGGTTACGAGCAGTACTTC
CDR3aa: CASSKIPRRAEVGYEQYF

j_gene: TRBJ2-1
v_gene: TRBV6-2/TRBV6-3
abundance: -
d_gene: -
CDR3nt: TGTGCCAGCAGCACCCCGGGCCTCAATGAGCAGTTCTTC
CDR3aa: CASSTPGLNEQFF

j_gene: TRBJ1-5
v_gene: TRBV6-2/TRBV6-3
abundance: -
d_gene: -
CDR3nt: TGTGCCAGCAGCATCGGGGGAGGCAATCAGCCCCAGCATTTT
CDR3aa: CASSIGGGNQPQHF

j_gene: TRBJ2-1
v_gene: TRBV10-3
abundance: -
d_gene: TRBD1
CDR3nt: TGTGCCATCAGTGAAAGACAGGGGCAGAGCTCCTACAATGAGCAGTTCTTC
CDR3aa: CAISERQGQSSYNEQFF

j_gene: TRBJ1-2
v_gene: TRBV12-3/TRBV12-4
abundance: -
d_gene: -
CDR3nt: TGTGCCAGCAGTTTGGGTCATCCTGGCTACACCTTC
CDR3aa: CASSLGHPGYTF

j_gene: TRBJ2-7
v_gene: TRBV7-3
abundance: -
d_gene: -
CDR3nt: TGTGCCAGCAGCTTAATGGGGGGCGGAAGCGAGCAGTACTTC
CDR3aa: CASSLMGGGSEQYF

j_gene: TRBJ1-5
v_gene: TRBV7-3
abundance: -
d_gene: -
CDR3nt: TGTGCCAGCAGCGCATCGGGGGCCAATCAGCCCCAGCATTTT
CDR3aa: CASSASGANQPQHF

j_gene: TRBJ2-5
v_gene: TRBV28
abundance: -
d_gene: -
CDR3nt: TGTGCCAGCAGTTCCGGTCGGGGAGAGACCCAGTACTTC
CDR3aa: CASSSGRGETQYF

j_gene: TRBJ2-5
v_gene: TRBV7-2
abundance: -
d_gene: -
CDR3nt: TGTGCCAGCAGCGGGAGGACCGCAGAAGAGACCCAGTACTTC
CDR3aa: CASSGRTAEETQYF

j_gene: TRBJ2-5
v_gene: TRBV10-3
abundance: -
d_gene: -
CDR3nt: TGTGCCACAGGGGCCTACCAAGAGACCCAGTACTTC
CDR3aa: CATGAYQETQYF

j_gene: TRBJ2-3
v_gene: TRBV20-1
abundance: -
d_gene: TRBD2
CDR3nt: TGCAGTGCTCAACCGGGACTAGCAGGAGATACGCAGTATTTT
CDR3aa: CSAQPGLAGDTQYF

j_gene: TRBJ2-7
v_gene: TRBV12-3/TRBV12-4
abundance: -
d_gene: -
CDR3nt: TGTGCCAGCAGCCTACGGGGCGGAGGCTCCTACGAGCAGTACTTC
CDR3aa: CASSLRGGGSYEQYF

j_gene: TRBJ1-1
v_gene: TRBV11-2
abundance: once
d_gene: -
CDR3nt: TGTGCCAGCAGCTCACCCCGGGGGATTTCCCGCACTGAAGCTTTCTTT
CDR3aa: CASSSPRGISRTEAFF

j_gene: TRBJ2-1
v_gene: TRBV10-3
abundance: once
d_gene: -
CDR3nt: TGTGCCATCATGGGTCGGACATACAATGAGCAGTTCTTC
CDR3aa: CAIMGRTYNEQFF

j_gene: TRBJ2-5
v_gene: TRBV25-1
abundance: -
d_gene: TRBD1
CDR3nt: TGTGCCAGCAGTATAGGGGGACAGGGAGGGGACCAAGAGACCCAGTACTTC
CDR3aa: CASSIGGQGGDQETQYF

j_gene: TRBJ2-7
v_gene: TRBV20-1
abundance: -
d_gene: -
CDR3nt: TGCAGTGCTAGTCCGGGCCACAACGAGCAGTACTTC
CDR3aa: CSASPGHNEQYF

j_gene: TRBJ1-2
v_gene: TRBV29-1
abundance: few
d_gene: -
CDR3nt: TGCAGCGTTGAACGTGGGTATGGCTACACCTTC
CDR3aa: CSVERGYGYTF

j_gene: TRBJ2-7
v_gene: TRBV3-1
abundance: -
d_gene: -
CDR3nt: TGTGCCAGCAGCCACCCGGACGGGTCCTACGAGCAGTACTTC
CDR3aa: CASSHPDGSYEQYF

j_gene: TRBJ2-1
v_gene: TRBV20-1
abundance: -
d_gene: TRBD1
CDR3nt: TGCAGTGCTAGTGGAACCGGGACAGCCTACAATGAGCAGTTCTTC
CDR3aa: CSASGTGTAYNEQFF

j_gene: TRBJ2-3
v_gene: TRBV3-1
abundance: -
d_gene: -
CDR3nt: TGTGCCAGCAGCCAAGATGGGGGCGATGAGCAGTATTTT
CDR3aa: CASSQDGGDEQYF

j_gene: TRBJ2-2
v_gene: TRBV20-1
abundance: -
d_gene: -
CDR3nt: TGCAGTGCTAGTAGGCAGTCCACCGGGGAGCTGTTTTTT
CDR3aa: CSASRQSTGELFF

j_gene: TRBJ2-7
v_gene: TRBV6-2/TRBV6-3
abundance: -
d_gene: TRBD2
CDR3nt: TGTGCCAGTCGAGAAGCGGGGGATTCCTACGAGCAGTACTTC
CDR3aa: CASREAGDSYEQYF

j_gene: TRBJ2-1
v_gene: TRBV7-2
abundance: few
d_gene: TRBD2
CDR3nt: TGTGCCAGCACCCAATTGTGGGCTAGCGGGAATGAGCAGTTCTTC
CDR3aa: CASTQLWASGNEQFF

j_gene: TRBJ2-2
v_gene: TRBV6-1
abundance: -
d_gene: -
CDR3nt: TGTGCCAGCAGTTCGCTAGCGTTCGACACCGGGGAGCTGTTTTTT
CDR3aa: CASSSLAFDTGELFF

j_gene: TRBJ2-7
v_gene: TRBV10-3
abundance: -
d_gene: TRBD1
CDR3nt: TGTGCCCGGGAAGCCTGCAGGGGGCGAAACGAGCAGTACTTC
CDR3aa: CAREACRGRNEQYF